A selection of T cell receptor beta chains follows, all from one sample in a study of cytomegalovirus exposure and HLA in healthy donors. The table came from immunoSEQ multiplex PCR; TCRdb's copy has only in-frame clones and leaves some out. The sample has under 120,000 clones, 74% seen once. Sequencing input: PBMCs. Receptor source: a man aged 50-59 years in good health and CMV-seropositive. Both conserved end residues are trimmed from each CDR3. A D gene is named only where the DNA matches it firmly.

NA,TRBV7-9,ASSLVRRAGGKETQY
TRBD1,TRBV12-5,ASGLATGGTLNTEAF
NA,TRBV18,ASSSDTGELF
NA,TRBV9,ASSVGGQVYGYT
NA,TRBV6-1,ASSWGSGTDTQY
TRBD1,TRBV5-1,ASSLDRQGSEQY
TRBD1,TRBV29-1,SAQRGRGLDTGELF
TRBD2,TRBV10-1,ASSRTSGGNEQF
TRBD1,TRBV29-1,SVEDGQVNTEAF
TRBD1,TRBV4-1,ASSLSGTGRQPQH
TRBD1,TRBV2,ASSTGGGGYT
NA,TRBV6-1,ASSEGQTYEQY
TRBD2,TRBV6-4,ASSGHDSSGRVYNEQF
NA,TRBV14,ASSQDRNTEAF
NA,TRBV7-2,ASSSPGAYNEQF
NA,TRBV6-5,ASSPDSNYGYT
NA,TRBV5-1,ASSPIPGANTGELF
TRBD2,TRBV5-1,ASSWRPSGSYEQY